These 23 T cell receptor beta chains were sequenced from one sample in a study of cytomegalovirus exposure and HLA in healthy donors. 60 Vbeta and 13 Jbeta primers were used in PCR. Some clones are missing from TCRdb's copy, which holds only in-frame ones; the method was immunoSEQ multiplex PCR. The sample yields some 120,000 clones, about 70% seen once. The sequencing sample was made of PBMCs. The receptor set was obtained from a woman aged 40 to 49 in good health and CMV-seropositive.

V gene TRBV2 combines with J gene TRBJ2-1; TRBD2 matches at 7 bases. The ends lost 6 bases at V and 5 bases at J; junction bases unmatched: 4. Looked up from germline, CDR1 is SNHLY and CDR2 is FYNNEI. CDR3 size: 13 residues. The CDR3 loop is CASRLAVHNEQFF. For the CDR3, the DNA is TGTGCCAGCAGGCTAGCGGTTCACAATGAGCAGTTCTTC.

The chain links TRBV25-1 to TRBJ1-3, with D maybe TRBD1 (5 bases). The V gene's germline CDR1 is MGHDK and CDR2 SYGVNS. Deletions cut 2 bases from V and 4 bases from J, with 18 bases between. The CDR3 has 17 amino acids. The CDR3 DNA sequence: TGTGCCAGCAGTGAAAACCACCAGGGTCTATCCGGAAACACCATATATTTT. Protein: CASSENHQGLSGNTIYF.

The rearrangement links TRBV27 to TRBJ2-1; possibly TRBD1 for D (6 bases). The length of the CDR3 is 13 residues. Germline values: CDR1 MNHEY, CDR2 SMNVEV (reference sequence). The V and J ends lost 6 bases and 5 bases respectively, with 11 bases between them. DNA of the CDR3: TGTGCCAGCAGCCTCAGGGGAAACAATGAGCAGTTCTTC. This translates into CASSLRGNNEQFF.

The chain couples TRBV6-6 to TRBJ2-6; 9 bases are shared with TRBD1. V trimming: 9 bases; J trimming: 1 base; junction bases outside the gene matches: 7. Germline loops: CDR1 MNHNY, CDR2 SVGAGI (reference sequence). The length of the CDR3 is 16 residues. This CDR3 reads CASTQTGGSGANVLTF. CDR3 coding DNA: TGTGCCAGTACTCAGACAGGGGGTTCTGGGGCCAACGTCCTGACTTTC.

The chain combines TRBV5-4 with TRBJ1-1; no clear D gene. Trimming took 5 bases from V and 0 from J, leaving 11 bases between them. The CDR3 is made up of 14 amino acids. Germline CDR1 SGHNT, CDR2 YYREEE (reference sequence). The CDR3 protein is CASREQSLNTEAFF. Written as DNA, the CDR3 is TGTGCCAGCAGGGAACAGTCTTTGAACACTGAAGCTTTCTTT.

By its share, this clone is medium-sized (0.01 to 0.1%). The chain is built from TRBV19 and TRBJ1-1; D is perhaps TRBD1 (5 bases). CDR1 is LNHDA, CDR2 SQIVND, per germline (reference sequence). V lost 6 bases and J lost 0, with 11 bases in between. CDR3 length: 14 amino acids. CDR3: CASSDSYMNTEAFF. For the CDR3, the DNA is TGTGCCAGTAGCGACAGTTACATGAACACTGAAGCTTTCTTT.

There are a few counts of this clone. The chain carries TRBV25-1 and TRBJ2-1, with 7 bases matching TRBD1. Losses at the gene ends were 4 bases for V and 3 bases for J; bases not matched to a gene: 3. The CDR3 loop spans 14 amino acids. Germline CDR1 is MGHDK and CDR2 is SYGVNS. The CDR3 DNA reads TGTGCCAGCAGTGCCGGGACAGTCTACAATGAGCAGTTCTTC. The encoded protein is CASSAGTVYNEQFF.

The rearrangement links TRBV9 to TRBJ1-1, with a tentative D call TRBD1 (5 bases). Germline V CDR1 and CDR2: SGDLS, YYNGEE. CDR3 length: 14 amino acids. Trimming cost V 0 bases and J 3 bases, with 9 bases left between them. CDR3 sequence reads: CASSVAGKDTEAFF. Here the CDR3 DNA reads TGTGCCAGCAGCGTAGCAGGGAAGGACACTGAAGCTTTCTTT.

This clone was observed a handful of times. CDR3 nucleotides: TGTGCCAGCAGCTCCCGCGGGACAGGGAATCACAATGAGCAGTTCTTC. Translating gives CASSSRGTGNHNEQFF. The J gene is TRBJ2-1, the V gene TRBV7-8, with 9 positions matching TRBD1. Per the germline V gene, CDR1 is SGHVS and CDR2 is FQNEAQ. Unmatched junction bases numbered 9, after V lost 4 bases and J lost 5 bases. The CDR3 length is 16 residues.

The chain couples TRBV7-3 to TRBJ2-5; 9 nucleotides match TRBD1. J gave up 3 bases and V 4 bases, and 9 bases lay outside the gene matches. Germline CDR1 and CDR2: SGHTA and FQGTGA. This CDR3 comprises 16 residues. CDR3 region: CASSSTTGGEEETQYF. The CDR3 DNA is TGTGCCAGCAGCTCGACGACAGGGGGTGAGGAAGAGACCCAGTACTTC.

This chain uses TRBV5-1 with TRBJ2-7, with 10 bases aligning to TRBD1. From germline, CDR1 is SGHRS and CDR2 YFSETQ. The CDR3 length is 13 residues. Trimming at V came to 0 bases and at J to 6 bases, leaving 0 bases not matched to a gene. The CDR3 loop reads CASSLGTGGEQYF. The CDR3 coding sequence is TGCGCCAGCAGCTTGGGGACAGGGGGCGAGCAGTACTTC.

To note about this clone: One end of the junction does not line up with germline, which may come from a read error. This chain connects TRBV10-1 to TRBJ1-1, with D possibly matching TRBD1 (5 bases). This CDR3 has 10 residues. Germline CDR1 and CDR2: WNHNN and SYGVQD (reference sequence). The CDR3 loop reads CASSPGLLNF. CDR3 nucleotide sequence: TGCGCCAGCAGTCCGGGACTCCTAAATTTT.

This chain joins TRBV7-2 and TRBJ2-3; 14 nucleotides line up with TRBD2. With V trimmed by 0 bases and J by 7 bases, 9 bases remained unmatched. CDR1 SGHTA and CDR2 FQGNSA come from the germline V gene. The CDR3 totals 18 residues. In DNA, the CDR3 is TGTGCCAGCAGCTTAGCAGGGACTAGCGGGGGCCCGTCGAATACGCAGTATTTT. Protein sequence: CASSLAGTSGGPSNTQYF.

This rearrangement joins TRBV5-6 to TRBJ1-1; D perhaps matches TRBD1 (5 bases). The CDR3 consists of 15 residues. Germline V gene sequence: CDR1 SGHDT, CDR2 YYEEEE. V gave up 2 bases and J gave up 4 bases, with 15 bases separating them. The CDR3 loop is CASSFGAAGGTEAFF. DNA of the CDR3: TGTGCCAGCAGCTTCGGGGCCGCCGGGGGCACTGAAGCTTTCTTT.

This clone appeared a few times. The chain combines TRBV28 with TRBJ1-5; the D is unclear. V shed 5 bases and J shed 6 bases, with 20 bases lying between them. Germline V CDR1 and CDR2: MDHEN, SYDVKM. This CDR3 is built from 16 residues. Here the CDR3 DNA reads TGTGCCAGCAGTCCTCTCAGTTCTTGGGCGGGTCAGCCCCAGCATTTT. Amino acid sequence: CASSPLSSWAGQPQHF.

The chain carries TRBV18 and TRBJ1-5, with 8 bases lining up with TRBD1. V lost 1 base, J lost 2 bases, and 7 bases stayed unmatched. Germline-derived CDR1 and CDR2 are KGHSH and LQKENI. CDR3 length: 17 amino acids. The CDR3: CASSPLPPTGGNQPQHF. In DNA form, the CDR3 reads TGTGCCAGCTCACCACTCCCTCCGACAGGGGGCAATCAGCCCCAGCATTTT.

The V call is TRBV9, the J call TRBJ2-2; no clear D. The germline V gene has CDR1 SGDLS and CDR2 YYNGEE. Deletions cut 0 bases from V and 6 bases from J, with 9 bases between. This CDR3 has 14 amino acids. The CDR3 loop reads CASSVGRVAGELFF. In nucleotides, the CDR3 is TGTGCCAGCAGCGTAGGTAGAGTCGCCGGGGAGCTGTTTTTT.

The chain links TRBV7-9 to TRBJ1-1, with D hard to call. CDR3 length: 14 amino acids. The germline CDR1 and CDR2 sequences are SEHNR and FQNEAQ (reference sequence). V was cut by 10 bases and J by 6 bases, with 21 bases left in between. The CDR3 region has the DNA TGTGCCATCAGACCATTCAGCGACCTCGCTGAAGCTTTCTTT. Translated: CAIRPFSDLAEAFF.

This clone was recorded only once. The rearrangement joins TRBV30 to TRBJ1-2; 8 bases match TRBD1. The V gene's germline CDR1 is GTSNPN and CDR2 SVGIG (reference sequence). This CDR3 region has 14 residues. J gave up 8 bases and V 3 bases, and 11 bases lay outside the gene matches. CDR3 protein: CAWSEGWTGRGYTF. CDR3 DNA sequence: TGTGCCTGGAGCGAAGGGTGGACAGGGCGCGGCTACACCTTC.

This chain joins TRBV5-4 and TRBJ2-2; 8 bases align to TRBD1. The length of the CDR3 is 14 residues. CDR1 is SGHNT, CDR2 YYREEE, per germline (reference sequence). Unmatched junction bases numbered 2, after V lost 3 bases and J lost 4 bases. CDR3: CASSWQGATGELFF. The CDR3 nucleotides read TGTGCCAGCAGCTGGCAGGGGGCCACCGGGGAGCTGTTTTTT.

This chain connects TRBV30 to TRBJ2-5; the D gene is possibly TRBD1 (5 bases). Trimming took off 2 bases at V and 4 bases at J, with 23 bases between the two ends. CDR3 size: 17 residues. CDR1 is GTSNPN and CDR2 is SVGIG in the germline V gene (reference sequence). The CDR3 region is CAWSRTPVGIGAETQYF. CDR3 in DNA: TGTGCCTGGAGTAGAACCCCCGTGGGAATTGGGGCAGAGACCCAGTACTTC. The whole variable domain, filled in from reference TRBV30 and TRBJ2-5, reads SQTIHQWPATLVQPVGSPLSLECTVEGTSNPNLYWYRQAAGRGLQLLFYSVGIGQISSEVPQNLSASRPQDRQFILSSKKLLLSDSGFYLCAWSRTPVGIGAETQYFGPGTRLLVL.

The chain joins TRBV19 to TRBJ2-7; 7 nucleotides line up with TRBD1. The CDR3 has 15 residues. Germline V CDR1 and CDR2: LNHDA, SQIVND (reference sequence). V lost 5 bases, J lost 4 bases, and 11 bases stayed unmatched. The CDR3 loop is CASSSYYRGVYEQYF. The CDR3 nucleotides are TGTGCCAGTAGTTCGTACTACAGGGGTGTATACGAGCAGTACTTC.

The chain combines TRBV7-6 with TRBJ1-1; TRBD1 aligns across 9 bases. The ends lost 4 bases at V and 0 bases at J; junction bases unmatched: 9. This CDR3 region has 17 residues. Germline-derived CDR1 and CDR2 are SGHVS and FNYEAQ. The CDR3 DNA is TGTGCCAGCAGCTCCACCCCCGGACAGGGGCTGAACACTGAAGCTTTCTTT. Translating it yields CASSSTPGQGLNTEAFF.